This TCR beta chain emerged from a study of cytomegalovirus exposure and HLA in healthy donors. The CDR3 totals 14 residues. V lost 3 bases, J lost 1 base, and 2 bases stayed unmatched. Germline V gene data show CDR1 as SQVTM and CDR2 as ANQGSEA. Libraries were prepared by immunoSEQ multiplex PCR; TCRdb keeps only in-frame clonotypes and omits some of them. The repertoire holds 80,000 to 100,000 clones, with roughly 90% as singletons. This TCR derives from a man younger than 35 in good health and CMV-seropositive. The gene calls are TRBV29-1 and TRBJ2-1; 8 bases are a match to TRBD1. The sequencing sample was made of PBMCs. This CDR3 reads CSVEGQVSYNEQFF. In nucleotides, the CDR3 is TGCAGCGTTGAGGGACAGGTGTCCTACAATGAGCAGTTCTTC.